These 7 T cell receptor beta chains came from one sample sequenced in a study of shared clonotypes between healthy human individuals. Sequencing used immunoSEQ multiplex PCR; TCRdb keeps in-frame clones, though not all of them. The sample has some 2 million clones, 95% seen once. The material sequenced was naive CD4+ T cells sorted from blood. Subset of the sample: CD45RA+ positively selected. These receptors were taken from a man younger than 35 in good health.

The gene calls are TRBV2 and TRBJ2-1, with a weak D call TRBD2 (6 bases). Germline V lookup: CDR1 SNHLY, CDR2 FYNNEI. Trimming left V 7 bases short and J 7 bases short, with 11 bases between. The CDR3 extends over 12 amino acids. DNA for the CDR3: TGTGCCAGCACCCTGGGGGGAAATGAGCAGTTCTTC. Amino acid sequence: CASTLGGNEQFF.

The DNA of the CDR3 is TGTGCCAGCAGTCGCGACAGCCAGACGTGGGAGACCCAGTACTTC. It translates to CASSRDSQTWETQYF. The J gene is TRBJ2-5, the V gene TRBV5-4; a weak D match, TRBD1 (5 bases). CDR1 SGHNT and CDR2 YYREEE come from the germline V gene (reference sequence). V was cut by 5 bases and J by 5 bases, with 19 bases left in between. This CDR3 is built from 15 residues. Looking up the rest from reference TRBV5-4 and TRBJ2-5 gives the full variable domain: ETGVTQSPTHLIKTRGQQVTLRCSSQSGHNTVSWYQQALGQGPQFIFQYYREEENGRGNFPPRFSGLQFPNYSSELNVNALELDDSALYLCASSRDSQTWETQYFGPGTRLLVL.

This chain connects TRBV5-4 to TRBJ2-7; 9 nucleotides match TRBD1. The length of the CDR3 is 15 residues. Germline loops: CDR1 SGHNT, CDR2 YYREEE (reference sequence). V was clipped by 1 base and J by 2 bases; unmatched bases: 4. CDR3 sequence (DNA): TGTGCCAGCAGCTTGATAGGGACAGGGACCTACGAGCAGTACTTC. Its protein product is CASSLIGTGTYEQYF.

This rearrangement joins TRBV5-6 to TRBJ2-5; maybe TRBD1 (5 bases). The CDR3 is made up of 14 amino acids. Trimming took 5 bases from V and 1 from J, leaving 12 bases between them. From germline, CDR1 is SGHDT and CDR2 YYEEEE. Here the CDR3 reads CASRLQGFQETQYF. CDR3 nucleotides: TGTGCCAGCAGGCTCCAGGGTTTCCAAGAGACCCAGTACTTC.

The chain carries TRBV14 and TRBJ2-5; 8 positions match TRBD1. The CDR3 sequence is 15 residues long. Germline values: CDR1 SGHDN, CDR2 FVKESK. The trim removed 4 bases at V and 5 bases at J, leaving 9 bases unmatched. The CDR3 spells CASSPRTGKGETQYF. In DNA form, the CDR3 reads TGTGCCAGCAGCCCTCGGACAGGGAAAGGGGAGACCCAGTACTTC.

Comment on this clone: The sample carries other DNA sequences with the same CDR3. The chain uses TRBV18 and TRBJ2-7, with 7 positions matching TRBD2. V lost 0 bases to trimming and J lost 1 base; unmatched junction nucleotides: 3. In germline, CDR1 is KGHSH, CDR2 LQKENI. The CDR3 runs to 15 residues. CDR3 in amino acids: CASSPPGLSSYEQYF. The CDR3 DNA reads as TGTGCCAGCTCACCACCGGGACTATCTTCCTACGAGCAGTACTTC.

The chain carries TRBV4-3 and TRBJ1-2; D uncertain. The germline V and J ends were trimmed by 0 bases and 5 bases, with 16 bases remaining between them. Germline assignment: CDR1 LGHNA and CDR2 YSLEER. This CDR3 has 16 residues. The CDR3 spells CASSQDLYSGSYGYTF. The CDR3 DNA sequence: TGCGCCAGCAGCCAAGACCTTTACTCGGGCTCTTATGGCTACACCTTC.